This T cell receptor beta chain was documented in a study of cytomegalovirus exposure and HLA in healthy donors. A multiplex PCR was run with 60 Vbeta primers and 13 Jbeta primers. The table came from immunoSEQ multiplex PCR; TCRdb's copy has only in-frame clones and leaves some out. The repertoire includes 100,000 to 150,000 clones, about four fifths of them detected once, and approximately 3.8% sits in the top ten. The CDR3 runs to 14 residues. Germline loops: CDR1 MNHEY, CDR2 SMNVEV (reference sequence). The sample taken for sequencing was PBMCs. The chain joins TRBV27 to TRBJ2-5; 9 positions agree with TRBD1. The J call may be faulty, since TRBJ2-7 better matches the DNA end. This TCR was recovered from a woman aged 40 to 55 in good health and CMV-seropositive. The CDR3 nucleotides are TGTGCCAGCAGTTACGGGACAGGGCTCTACGAGCAGTACTTC. This gives the protein CASSYGTGLYEQYF.